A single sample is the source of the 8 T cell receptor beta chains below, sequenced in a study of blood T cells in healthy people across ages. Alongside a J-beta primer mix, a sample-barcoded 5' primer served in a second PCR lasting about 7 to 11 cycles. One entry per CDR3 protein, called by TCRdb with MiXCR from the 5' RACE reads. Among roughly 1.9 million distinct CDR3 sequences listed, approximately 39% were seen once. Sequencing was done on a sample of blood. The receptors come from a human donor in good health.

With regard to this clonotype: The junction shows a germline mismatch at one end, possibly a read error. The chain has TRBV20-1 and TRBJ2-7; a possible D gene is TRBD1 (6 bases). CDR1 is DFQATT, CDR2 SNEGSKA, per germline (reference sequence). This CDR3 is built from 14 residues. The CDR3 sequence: CSVRGQRLYYEQYF. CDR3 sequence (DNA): TGCAGTGTTAGAGGACAGAGGCTTTACTACGAGCAGTACTTC.

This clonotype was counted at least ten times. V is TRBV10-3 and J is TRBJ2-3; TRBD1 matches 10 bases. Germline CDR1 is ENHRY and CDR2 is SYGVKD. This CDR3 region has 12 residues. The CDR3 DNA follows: TGTCTAACGGGACAGGGGAAAGATACGCAGTATTTT. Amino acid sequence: CLTGQGKDTQYF.

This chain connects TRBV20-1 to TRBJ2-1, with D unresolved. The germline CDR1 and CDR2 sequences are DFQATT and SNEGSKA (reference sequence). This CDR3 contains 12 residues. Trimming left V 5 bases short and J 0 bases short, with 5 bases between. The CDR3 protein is CSAPRSYNEQFF. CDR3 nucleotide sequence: TGCAGTGCTCCCCGCTCCTACAATGAGCAGTTCTTC.

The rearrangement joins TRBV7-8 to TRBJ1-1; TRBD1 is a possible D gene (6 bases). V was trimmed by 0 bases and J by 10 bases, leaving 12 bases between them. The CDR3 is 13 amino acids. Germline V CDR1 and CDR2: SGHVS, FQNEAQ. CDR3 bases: TGTGCCAGCAGCTTAGCGTGGGACACCGGAGCTTTCTTT. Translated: CASSLAWDTGAFF.

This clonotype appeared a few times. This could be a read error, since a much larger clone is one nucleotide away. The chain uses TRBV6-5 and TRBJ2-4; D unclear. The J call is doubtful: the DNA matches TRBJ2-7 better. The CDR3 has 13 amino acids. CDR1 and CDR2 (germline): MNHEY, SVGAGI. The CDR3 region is CASNKLGCYEQYF. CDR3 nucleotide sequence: TGTGCCAGCAACAAGTTGGGATGCTACGAGCAGTACTTC.

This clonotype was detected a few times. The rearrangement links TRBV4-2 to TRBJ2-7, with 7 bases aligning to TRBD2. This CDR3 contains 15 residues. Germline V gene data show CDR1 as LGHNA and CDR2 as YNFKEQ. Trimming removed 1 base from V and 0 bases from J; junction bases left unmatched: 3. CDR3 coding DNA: TGTGCCAGCAGCCAAGGCGGGGACTACTCCTACGAGCAGTACTTC. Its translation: CASSQGGDYSYEQYF.

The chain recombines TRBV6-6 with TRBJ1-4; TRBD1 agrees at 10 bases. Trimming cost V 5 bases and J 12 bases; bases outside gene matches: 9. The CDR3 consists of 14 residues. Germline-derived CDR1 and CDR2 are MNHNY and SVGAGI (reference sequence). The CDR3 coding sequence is TGTGCCAGCAGTCCGGACAGGGGGAAGGTGGAACTGTTTTTT. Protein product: CASSPDRGKVELFF.

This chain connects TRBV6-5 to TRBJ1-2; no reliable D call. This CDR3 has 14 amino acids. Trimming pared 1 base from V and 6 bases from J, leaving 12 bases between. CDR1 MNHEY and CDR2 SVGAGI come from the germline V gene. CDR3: CASSYLDVRNGYTF. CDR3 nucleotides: TGTGCCAGCAGTTACTTGGATGTGAGAAATGGCTACACCTTC.